The clone carrying this T cell receptor (beta chain) was counted between two and nine times. Its antigen remains unidentified. This sample is drawn from a study of T cells after yellow fever vaccination. Background on the study: Preparation of the low-cell-number fractions used SMART-Seq v4 Ultra Low Input. Study conclusions and caveats: Any FACS-sorted repertoire could hold abundant clonotypes that contaminate it from the bulk population. It was a weaker secondary response, yet one that peaked faster, at day 5 versus 15.

TCRdb called the 5' RACE reads again in MiXCR, with one record for every CDR3 protein. This sample has about 220,000 distinct CDR3 sequences, with under 3.5% found just once. The specimen was CD4+ T cells sorted from PBMCs, collected 10 days after the yellow fever booster vaccination. The TCR sequence derives from a man aged 18 to 29 who received the YFV17D yellow fever vaccine.

Here the CDR3 reads CSASRQPYGYTF. The CDR3 region has the DNA TGCAGTGCTAGCCGACAGCCCTATGGCTACACCTTC. The chain joins TRBV20-1 to TRBJ1-2; D might be TRBD1 (5 bases). The length of the CDR3 is 12 residues. The V gene lost 3 bases and the J gene lost 4 bases, with 9 bases spanning the gap. Germline V gives CDR1 DFQATT, CDR2 SNEGSKA (reference sequence).